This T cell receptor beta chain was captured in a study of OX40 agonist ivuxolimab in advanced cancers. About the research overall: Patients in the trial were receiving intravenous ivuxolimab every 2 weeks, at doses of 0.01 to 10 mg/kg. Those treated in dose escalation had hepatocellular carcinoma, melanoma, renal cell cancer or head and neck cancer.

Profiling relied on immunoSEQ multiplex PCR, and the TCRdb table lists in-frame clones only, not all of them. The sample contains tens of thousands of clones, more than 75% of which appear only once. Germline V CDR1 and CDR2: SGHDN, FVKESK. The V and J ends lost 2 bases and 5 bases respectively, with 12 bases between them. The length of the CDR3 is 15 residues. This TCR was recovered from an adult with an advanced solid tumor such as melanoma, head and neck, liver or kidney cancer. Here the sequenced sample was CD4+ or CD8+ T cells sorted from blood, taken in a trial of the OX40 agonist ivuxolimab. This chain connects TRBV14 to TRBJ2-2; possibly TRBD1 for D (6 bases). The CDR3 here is CASSQTGIWTGELFF. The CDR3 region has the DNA TGTGCCAGCAGCCAAACAGGGATATGGACCGGGGAGCTGTTTTTT.